Below, 14 T cell receptor beta chains from the same sample are listed, as sequenced in a study of T cells expressing NK-cell markers. After re-calling the 5' RACE reads, TCRdb lists one entry per CDR3 protein, DNA absent. The sample includes about 390,000 distinct CDR3 sequences. Sequenced sample: blood T cells: a sorted CD56 or NKG2C T cell subset, CD4+ or CD8+ T cells, or bulk PBMC T cells (not recorded which). The source of these receptors is a woman aged 45-59 years in good health.

The chain uses TRBV14 and TRBJ2-1; TCRdb's D gene call, TRBD2, goes unchecked for lack of DNA. Germline V gene lookup returns CDR1 SGHDN and CDR2 FVKESK. The CDR3 is made up of 17 amino acids. This CDR3 reads CASSPTPLAGSYNEQFF.

The CDR3 loop is CASRGSFPNSPLHF. The rearrangement joins TRBV12-3 or TRBV12-4 to TRBJ1-6. There are 14 residues in the CDR3.

The chain has TRBV10-3 and TRBJ1-1. Germline V gene data show CDR1 as ENHRY and CDR2 as SYGVKD. The CDR3 is 14 residues long. The CDR3 loop is CATNPTVTNTEAFF.

The J gene is TRBJ1-4, the V gene TRBV15; the D call of TRBD1 rests on TCRdb alone, since no DNA is present to check it. Germline V gene lookup returns CDR1 LNHNV and CDR2 YYDKDF (reference sequence). The CDR3 sequence is 15 residues long. The CDR3 sequence: CATSRVGAGNEKLFF.

This chain uses TRBV24-1 with TRBJ2-6. This CDR3 comprises 13 residues. CDR1 is KGHDR, CDR2 SFDVKD, per germline. The CDR3 is CATSDSRTEVLTF.

This chain links TRBV14 with TRBJ1-4; TCRdb selects TRBD1, and the lack of DNA leaves this call unchecked. There are 19 residues in the CDR3. Germline CDR1 SGHDN, CDR2 FVKESK. CDR3 sequence: CASSQGSRRQGNLNEKLFF.

The J gene is TRBJ2-7, the V gene TRBV7-3; TCRdb calls TRBD1, which cannot be checked without DNA. The germline V gene has CDR1 SGHTA and CDR2 FQGTGA. This CDR3 is 15 amino acids long. The CDR3 loop reads CASSLGGGRGREQYF. Combining the CDR3 with reference TRBV7-3 and TRBJ2-7 gives the whole variable domain GAGVSQTPSNKVTEKGKYVELRCDPISGHTALYWYRQSLGQGPEFLIYFQGTGAADDSGLPNDRFFAVRPEGSVSTLKIQRTERGDSAVYLCASSLGGGRGREQYFGPGTRLTVT.

The chain recombines TRBV10-2 with TRBJ2-7; without DNA, the TCRdb call of TRBD1 cannot be checked. There are 17 residues in the CDR3. Germline V gene sequence: CDR1 WSHSY, CDR2 SAAADI. CDR3 sequence: CSSSEWAGGGTMREQYF.

The chain recombines TRBV20-1 with TRBJ2-7; TCRdb selects TRBD2, and the lack of DNA leaves this call unchecked. From germline, CDR1 is DFQATT and CDR2 SNEGSKA (reference sequence). The CDR3 runs to 14 residues. CDR3 amino acids: CSAREVGETYEQYF.

This chain connects TRBV14 to TRBJ2-1; TCRdb's D call of TRBD1 is untestable without DNA. Germline V gene lookup returns CDR1 SGHDN and CDR2 FVKESK. The CDR3 totals 15 residues. The CDR3 loop is CASSDTGALRNEQFF.

CDR3 loop: CASRGREGRSYNEQFF. The gene calls are TRBV6-2 or TRBV6-3 and TRBJ2-1; TCRdb outputs TRBD2, but without DNA this stays unchecked. The CDR3 is 16 amino acids. Per germline, CDR1 MNHEY and CDR2 SVGEGT.

This sequence joins TRBV5-1 and TRBJ2-2; the D gene TCRdb calls, TRBD1, cannot be checked with no DNA. This CDR3 is built from 15 residues. Germline CDR1 SGHRS, CDR2 YFSETQ. The CDR3 protein is CASSSTGAWSGELFF.

This chain connects TRBV5-1 to TRBJ2-1. The CDR3 loop spans 15 amino acids. Germline V gives CDR1 SGHRS, CDR2 YFSETQ. The CDR3 reads CASSTTIASYNEQFF.

J is TRBJ2-2 and V is TRBV20-1; TCRdb selects TRBD2, and the lack of DNA leaves this call unchecked. The CDR3 extends over 15 amino acids. CDR1 and CDR2 from the germline V gene are DFQATT and SNEGSKA (reference sequence). The CDR3 loop is CSARVTGTSTGELFF.